Reported below is one T cell receptor beta chain. The antigen is undetermined. Treatment given: some 20 received Ad26.COV2.S at low or high dose, single or two shots; 5 received placebo; per-sample allocation not given. Samples were taken on day 63 after the first vaccine or placebo injection. The CDR3 covers 12 residues. Germline-derived CDR1 and CDR2 are MGHDK and SYGVNS. Trimming took off 6 bases at V and 7 bases at J, with 10 bases between the two ends. This sample stems from a study of Ad26.COV2.S vaccination and SARS-CoV-2 variants. Whole-study findings and limits: Placebo recipients and vaccine recipients were similar in non-spike TCR breadth.

Clones were sequenced by immunoSEQ multiplex PCR, and TCRdb holds only the in-frame ones, with some missing. The sample holds roughly 250,000 clones, 87% seen once. The starting material was peripheral blood, obtained in a trial of Ad26.COV2.S vaccine versus placebo. The chain joins TRBV25-1 to TRBJ1-3; D might be TRBD1 (6 bases). The sequence derives from a person aged 18-60 years who received the Ad26.COV2.S COVID-19 vaccine or a placebo. Written as DNA, the CDR3 is TGTGCCAGCAGACAGGGAGTGAACACCATATATTTT. This encodes CASRQGVNTIYF.